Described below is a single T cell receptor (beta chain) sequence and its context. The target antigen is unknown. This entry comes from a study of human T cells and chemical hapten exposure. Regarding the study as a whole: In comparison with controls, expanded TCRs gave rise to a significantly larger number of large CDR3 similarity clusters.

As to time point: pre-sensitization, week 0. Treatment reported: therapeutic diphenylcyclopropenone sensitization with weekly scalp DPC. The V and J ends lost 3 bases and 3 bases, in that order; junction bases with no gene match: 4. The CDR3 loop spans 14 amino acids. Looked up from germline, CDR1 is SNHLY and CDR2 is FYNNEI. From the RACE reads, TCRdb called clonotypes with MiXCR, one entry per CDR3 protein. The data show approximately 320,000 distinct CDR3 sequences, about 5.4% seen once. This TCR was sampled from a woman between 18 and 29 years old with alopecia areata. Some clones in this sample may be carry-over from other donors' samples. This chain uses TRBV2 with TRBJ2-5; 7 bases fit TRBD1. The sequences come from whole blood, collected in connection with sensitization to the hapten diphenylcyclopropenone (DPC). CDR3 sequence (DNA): TGTGCCAGCAGTGAGTTGGGACAGAAAGAGACCCAGTACTTC. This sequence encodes CASSELGQKETQYF.